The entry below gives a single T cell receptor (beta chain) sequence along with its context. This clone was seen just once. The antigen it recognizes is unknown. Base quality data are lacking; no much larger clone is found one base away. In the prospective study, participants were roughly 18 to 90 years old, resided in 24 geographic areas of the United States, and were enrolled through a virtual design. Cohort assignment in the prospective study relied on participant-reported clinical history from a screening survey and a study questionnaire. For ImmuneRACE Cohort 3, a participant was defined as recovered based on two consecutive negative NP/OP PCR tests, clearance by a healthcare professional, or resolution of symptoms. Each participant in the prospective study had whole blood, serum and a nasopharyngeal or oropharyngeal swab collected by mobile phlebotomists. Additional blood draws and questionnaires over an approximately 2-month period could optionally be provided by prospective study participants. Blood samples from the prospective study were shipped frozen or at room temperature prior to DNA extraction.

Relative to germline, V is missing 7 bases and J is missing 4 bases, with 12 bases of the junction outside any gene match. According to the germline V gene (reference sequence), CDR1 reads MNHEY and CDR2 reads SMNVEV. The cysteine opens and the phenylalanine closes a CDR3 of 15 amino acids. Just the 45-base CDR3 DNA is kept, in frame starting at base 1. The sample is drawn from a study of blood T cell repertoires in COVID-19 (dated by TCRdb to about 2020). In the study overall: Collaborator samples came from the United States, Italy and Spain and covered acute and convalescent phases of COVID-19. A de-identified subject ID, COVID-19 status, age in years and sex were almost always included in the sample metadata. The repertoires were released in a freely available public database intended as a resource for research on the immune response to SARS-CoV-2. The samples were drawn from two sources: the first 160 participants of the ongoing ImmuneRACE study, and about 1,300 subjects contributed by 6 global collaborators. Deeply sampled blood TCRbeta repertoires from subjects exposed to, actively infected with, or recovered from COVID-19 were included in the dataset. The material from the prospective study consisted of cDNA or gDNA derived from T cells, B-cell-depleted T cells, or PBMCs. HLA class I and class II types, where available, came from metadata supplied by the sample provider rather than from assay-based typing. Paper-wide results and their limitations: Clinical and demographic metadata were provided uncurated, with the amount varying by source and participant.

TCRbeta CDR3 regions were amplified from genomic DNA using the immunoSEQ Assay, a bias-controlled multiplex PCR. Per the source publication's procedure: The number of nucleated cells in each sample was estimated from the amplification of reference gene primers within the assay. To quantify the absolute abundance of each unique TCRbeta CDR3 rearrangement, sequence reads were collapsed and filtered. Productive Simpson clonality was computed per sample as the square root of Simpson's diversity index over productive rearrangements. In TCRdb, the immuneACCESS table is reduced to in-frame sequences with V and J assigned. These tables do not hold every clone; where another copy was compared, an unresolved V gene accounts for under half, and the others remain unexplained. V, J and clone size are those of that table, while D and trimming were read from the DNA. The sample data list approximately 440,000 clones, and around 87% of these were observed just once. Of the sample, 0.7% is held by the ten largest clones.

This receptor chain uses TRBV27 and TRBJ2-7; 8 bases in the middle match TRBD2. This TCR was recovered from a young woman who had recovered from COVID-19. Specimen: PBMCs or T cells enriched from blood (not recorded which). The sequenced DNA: TGTGCCAGCAAATCCGGGGGGGCGGAAAATTACGAGCAGTACTTC. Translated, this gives CASKSGGAENYEQYF.